These 24 T cell receptor beta chains share one sample of origin, sequenced in a study of Graves' ophthalmopathy and Graves' hyperthyroidism. Amplification from RNA transcripts yielded the TCR beta CDR3 regions. An opening RT-PCR round employed HTBI primers and preceded a second-round multiplex PCR. MiXCR, run by TCRdb on the multiplex PCR reads, gives a single entry per CDR3 protein. The sample contains about 740,000 distinct CDR3 sequences, 40% of which appear only once. The source material was peripheral blood. These receptors came from an adult man with Graves' ophthalmopathy.

Of note for this clonotype: Given the absence of the conserved phenylalanine or tryptophan at the CDR3 end, a read error is likely. The limits of the CDR3 on the DNA are not certain, so only TCRdb's listed CDR3 is given. This chain joins TRBV29-1 and TRBJ2-7; whether TRBD2, the table's D call, matches the DNA was not checked. The germline V gene encodes CDR1 SQVTM and CDR2 ANQGSEA. With termini counted, the CDR3 has 10 amino acids. The CDR3 here is CSVEGDWRAG.

This clonotype was seen a few times. The chain recombines TRBV10-3 with TRBJ2-2; D is possibly TRBD2 (7 bases). Germline V gene sequence: CDR1 ENHRY, CDR2 SYGVKD. This CDR3 is 17 amino acids long. Trimming cost V 0 bases and J 2 bases, with 13 bases left between them. This CDR3 reads CAISESTGGGNTGELFF. The CDR3 region has the DNA TGTGCCATCAGTGAGTCGACTGGCGGGGGCAACACCGGGGAGCTGTTTTTT.

The chain recombines TRBV29-1 with TRBJ2-3; D is possibly TRBD2 (5 bases). CDR1 and CDR2 (germline): SQVTM, ANQGSEA. Trimming stripped 7 bases from V and 0 bases from J, with 11 bases between. This CDR3 contains 13 residues. This CDR3 is CSGATGSTDTQYF. The DNA of the CDR3 is TGCAGCGGGGCGACGGGAAGCACAGATACGCAGTATTTT.

A word on this clonotype: The conserved closing phenylalanine or tryptophan is absent in this CDR3, likely reflecting a read error. The CDR3 reads CASRVGRGNTEAFL. The CDR3 nucleotides read TGTGCCAGCAGAGTAGGCAGGGGAAACACTGAAGCTTTCCTC. The gene calls are TRBV2 and TRBJ1-1, with D possibly being TRBD1 (6 bases). The germline gives CDR1 SNHLY, CDR2 FYNNEI. Between the trimmed V and J ends, which lost 6 bases and 2 bases, there was a span of 13 bases. There are 14 residues in the CDR3.

This clonotype was found a few times. The chain recombines TRBV20-1 with TRBJ2-2, with D maybe TRBD2 (6 bases). CDR1 is DFQATT and CDR2 is SNEGSKA in the germline V gene (reference sequence). V was cut by 2 bases and J by 7 bases, with 14 bases left in between. The length of the CDR3 is 14 residues. The CDR3 spells CSARYLAKGGELFF. In nucleotides, the CDR3 is TGCAGTGCTAGATATCTAGCGAAGGGCGGGGAGCTGTTTTTT.

This clonotype was seen repeatedly, ten times or more. The V gene is TRBV19, the J gene TRBJ2-5; D remains ambiguous. The ends were cut back, 5 bases at V and 5 bases at J, with 12 bases in the middle. CDR3 length: 13 amino acids. Germline loops: CDR1 LNHDA, CDR2 SQIVND (reference sequence). The DNA for the CDR3 is TGTGCCAGTAGTGCGGTATCCCGGGAGACCCAGTACTTC. This gives the protein CASSAVSRETQYF.

The chain recombines TRBV29-1 with TRBJ1-1; 11 bases agree with TRBD1. This CDR3 has 13 amino acids. From germline, CDR1 is SQVTM and CDR2 ANQGSEA. Losses at the gene ends were 8 bases for V and 5 bases for J; bases not matched to a gene: 7. The DNA of the CDR3 is TGCAGCAGTGGGGGGACAGGGGGAACTGAAGCTTTCTTT. It specifies CSSGGTGGTEAFF.

The rearrangement uses TRBV20-1 and TRBJ2-5; tentatively, D is TRBD2 (6 bases). The length of the CDR3 is 14 residues. The V end was cut by 5 bases, the J end by 1 base, with 14 bases between. The germline CDR1 and CDR2 sequences are DFQATT and SNEGSKA (reference sequence). In DNA form, the CDR3 reads TGCAGTGCTGCGGGGTCAGGGACCCAAGAGACCCAGTACTTC. Translation gives CSAAGSGTQETQYF.

This clonotype was detected once. A read error may be the cause here, since a much bigger clone is one base away. This CDR3 fails to terminate in the conserved phenylalanine or tryptophan, so it likely reflects a read error. The V call is TRBV2, the J call TRBJ2-7; D is ambiguous. Trimming cost V 1 base and J 4 bases, with 8 bases left between them. Germline V gives CDR1 SNHLY, CDR2 FYNNEI. The CDR3 has 13 residues. Here the CDR3 DNA reads TGTGCCAGCAGTGAAGGGGCCACATACGAGCAGTACCTC. Translation gives CASSEGATYEQYL.

This clonotype was picked up many times. Its ends do not fully match the called genes, so a read error is possible. The chain links TRBV19 to TRBJ1-2; no clear D. CDR3 length equals 14 residues. CDR1 is LNHDA and CDR2 is SQIVND in the germline V gene (reference sequence). CDR3 coding DNA: TGTGCCAGCAGTAAAATCGGGGTTGAAGGTGGCTACACCTTC. This translates into CASSKIGVEGGYTF.

This rearrangement joins TRBV7-2 to TRBJ2-5, with TRBD2 matching 9 bases. With 9 bases clipped from V and 9 bases from J, the junction kept 17 bases outside the gene matches. This CDR3 has 15 amino acids. Per germline, CDR1 SGHTA and CDR2 FQGNSA. The CDR3 coding sequence is TGTGCCAGTAGTATCTCCCTAGCGGGATTTCAGGCCCAGTACTTC. This gives the protein CASSISLAGFQAQYF.

The rearrangement joins TRBV9 to TRBJ2-5, with D perhaps matching TRBD1 (7 bases). The CDR3 runs to 13 residues. Per the germline V gene, CDR1 is SGDLS and CDR2 is YYNGEE. The germline V and J ends were trimmed by 7 bases and 5 bases, with 15 bases remaining between them. In DNA, the CDR3 is TGTGCCAGCTCACGGGGGACAGATGAGACCCAGTACTTC. Translating gives CASSRGTDETQYF.

This clonotype was detected a few times. V and J are TRBV7-9 and TRBJ2-6, with D possibly being TRBD2 (6 bases). The germline gives CDR1 SEHNR, CDR2 FQNEAQ (reference sequence). This CDR3 region has 20 residues. V dropped 5 bases and J dropped 3 bases, with 26 bases sitting between them. Here the CDR3 DNA reads TGTGCCAGCAGCCCCCAAAGTGAGGCGGGGAGGACTTATGGGGCCAACGTCCTGACTTTC. This codes for CASSPQSEAGRTYGANVLTF.

The chain joins TRBV20-1 to TRBJ2-7, with TRBD2 matching over 10 bases. The CDR3 is made up of 17 amino acids. In germline, CDR1 is DFQATT, CDR2 SNEGSKA (reference sequence). Trimming at V came to 2 bases and at J to 4 bases, leaving 14 bases not matched to a gene. The CDR3 protein is CSARPPRLAGVWYEQYF. The CDR3 DNA follows: TGCAGTGCTAGACCCCCCAGGCTAGCGGGAGTATGGTACGAGCAGTACTTC.

This clonotype was found once. CDR3 nucleotides: TGTGCCAGCAGTAGGCAGGGGAGTAATCTTCCCGGGGAGCTGTTTTTT. Its translation is CASSRQGSNLPGELFF. The V call is TRBV25-1, the J call TRBJ2-2; tentative D call: TRBD1 (6 bases). Trimming took off 5 bases at V and 6 bases at J, with 19 bases between the two ends. CDR3 length: 16 residues. Germline V gene lookup returns CDR1 MGHDK and CDR2 SYGVNS.

The chain is built from TRBV29-1 and TRBJ1-6; weak D call: TRBD1 (5 bases). CDR1 SQVTM and CDR2 ANQGSEA come from the germline V gene. The CDR3 length is 16 residues. Trimming removed 1 base from V and 8 bases from J, with 18 bases in between. The CDR3 is CSVEVPTGQKDSPLHF. The CDR3 bases are TGCAGCGTTGAAGTTCCCACAGGTCAGAAAGATTCACCCCTCCACTTT.

This clonotype has a count of ten or more. This chain uses TRBV12-3 or TRBV12-4 with TRBJ1-2, with D perhaps matching TRBD1 (5 bases). Trimming removed 6 bases at V and 8 bases at J, with 28 bases between. This CDR3 spans 17 amino acids. This CDR3 reads CASSERVGPTLVQGYTF. Here the CDR3 DNA reads TGTGCCAGCAGCGAACGGGTGGGGCCCACCTTAGTACAAGGCTACACCTTC.

V gene TRBV2 combines with J gene TRBJ2-7, with D hard to call. With 7 bases removed from V and 2 bases from J, the gap between germline ends came to 9 bases. CDR1 is SNHLY, CDR2 FYNNEI, per germline. CDR3 length: 12 amino acids. The CDR3 DNA reads as TGTGCCAGCAAGGACGGCCCCTACGAGCAGTACTTC. Protein: CASKDGPYEQYF.

The chain links TRBV29-1 to TRBJ2-2; TRBD1 matches 7 bases. CDR1 is SQVTM, CDR2 ANQGSEA, per germline. CDR3 length equals 15 residues. The trim removed 2 bases at V and 7 bases at J, leaving 10 bases unmatched. In DNA, the CDR3 is TGCAGCGTTGAATATGGGGCAGGGGGTAGCGGGGAGCTGTTTTTT. It yields the protein CSVEYGAGGSGELFF.

V and J are TRBV7-6 and TRBJ2-5; TRBD1 matches 7 bases. Germline V gene sequence: CDR1 SGHVS, CDR2 FNYEAQ. CDR3 length: 14 residues. Trimming at V came to 7 bases and at J to 7 bases, leaving 12 bases not matched to a gene. CDR3 in DNA: TGTGCCAGCACCCGAAACAGGGGATTATCGACCCAGTACTTC. Encoded protein: CASTRNRGLSTQYF.

The chain uses TRBV7-6 and TRBJ2-7; D assignment may be TRBD1 or TRBD2 (5 bases each). The ends were cut back, 6 bases at V and 1 base at J, with 13 bases in the middle. CDR1 SGHVS and CDR2 FNYEAQ come from the germline V gene. The CDR3 is made up of 14 amino acids. CDR3 protein: CASREQEASYEQYF. For the CDR3, the DNA is TGTGCCAGCAGGGAACAGGAGGCATCCTACGAGCAGTACTTC.

This rearrangement joins TRBV7-9 to TRBJ1-2; 12 nucleotides line up with TRBD1. V shed 5 bases, J shed 7 bases, and the junction held 11 bases outside the gene matches. The CDR3 is 16 amino acids. CDR1 SEHNR and CDR2 FQNEAQ come from the germline V gene (reference sequence). The CDR3 here is CASSTRPGQGAAGYTF. The CDR3 DNA reads TGTGCCAGCAGCACAAGACCGGGACAGGGGGCAGCTGGCTACACCTTC.

Concerning this clonotype itself: At one of its ends the junction is not consistent with the germline gene, which may arise from a read error. This chain links TRBV2 with TRBJ2-5, with D perhaps TRBD1 (5 bases). Germline loops: CDR1 SNHLY, CDR2 FYNNEI. This CDR3 has 13 amino acids. CDR3 loop: CASSSTEQETRYF. In nucleotides, the CDR3 is TGTGCCAGCAGTTCGACAGAGCAAGAGACCCGGTACTTC.

The V gene is TRBV29-1, the J gene TRBJ2-5; D is undetermined. The CDR3 length is 14 residues. V was clipped by 6 bases and J by 3 bases, with 17 bases between them. Germline CDR1 is SQVTM and CDR2 is ANQGSEA. The CDR3 DNA follows: TGCAGCGTCCAAGCCCCAGGCGCCGAAGAGACCCAGTACTTC. Its translation is CSVQAPGAEETQYF.